What follows are 25 T cell receptor beta chains derived from one specimen sequenced in a study of cytomegalovirus exposure and HLA in healthy donors. Sequencing used immunoSEQ multiplex PCR; TCRdb keeps in-frame clones, though not all of them. The table lists over 85,000 clones, roughly 89% of them singletons, with 1.5% to 2% in the top ten. The specimen was PBMCs. These receptor sequences come from a woman aged 18-30 years in good health and CMV-seronegative.

In its sample, this clone was seen a few times. J is TRBJ2-7 and V is TRBV14, with 9 bases that match TRBD2. This CDR3 region has 15 residues. CDR1 and CDR2 from the germline V gene are SGHDN and FVKESK. V shed 1 base and J 3 bases; nucleotides not matched to a gene: 4. The CDR3 region has the DNA TGTGCCAGCAGCCAAGGTTCTAGCGGGATCTACGAGCAGTACTTC. It specifies CASSQGSSGIYEQYF.

This clone was seen a single time. This chain uses TRBV7-9 with TRBJ2-7, with 9 bases identical to TRBD2. Per germline, CDR1 SEHNR and CDR2 FQNEAQ (reference sequence). With 5 bases clipped from V and 4 bases from J, the junction kept 15 bases outside the gene matches. CDR3 length: 17 amino acids. Here the CDR3 reads CASSSPQRGVKRYEQYF. CDR3 bases: TGTGCCAGCAGCAGCCCCCAGCGGGGGGTGAAGAGGTACGAGCAGTACTTC.

The chain has TRBV14 and TRBJ1-2; tentative D call: TRBD1 (5 bases). Germline assignment: CDR1 SGHDN and CDR2 FVKESK. This CDR3 is 14 amino acids long. Trimming shortened V by 5 bases and J by 4 bases, and 14 bases separated the two germline ends. The CDR3 sequence: CASSYGQGLYGYTF. In nucleotides, the CDR3 is TGTGCCAGCAGCTACGGGCAGGGACTCTATGGCTACACCTTC.

The V gene is TRBV7-8, the J gene TRBJ2-6; weak D call: TRBD1 (6 bases). The CDR3 is 19 residues long. V lost 3 bases and J 1 base, leaving 19 bases between the germline ends. Germline assignment: CDR1 SGHVS and CDR2 FQNEAQ. The CDR3 nucleotides read TGTGCCAGCAGCTTTAGAGACAGGTTGAAGATTTCTGGGGCCAACGTCCTGACTTTC. It is translated as CASSFRDRLKISGANVLTF.

This chain uses TRBV28 with TRBJ1-2; D is ambiguous. With 7 bases removed from V and 4 bases from J, the gap between germline ends came to 16 bases. CDR1 is MDHEN, CDR2 SYDVKM, per germline. This CDR3 is 14 amino acids long. CDR3 protein: CASNAFQSLYGYTF. The CDR3 bases are TGTGCCAGCAACGCCTTCCAGTCCCTCTATGGCTACACCTTC.

The CDR3 sequence is CAWRQGNTEAFF. CDR3 sequence (DNA): TGTGCCTGGAGGCAGGGGAACACTGAAGCTTTCTTT. This chain links TRBV30 with TRBJ1-1; perhaps TRBD1 as D (5 bases). Trimming took off 3 bases at V and 1 base at J, with 6 bases between the two ends. Germline V gene sequence: CDR1 GTSNPN, CDR2 SVGIG (reference sequence). The CDR3 runs 12 residues.

The chain combines TRBV7-9 with TRBJ2-6; TRBD1 is a possible D gene (5 bases). The CDR3 spans 16 residues. Germline CDR1 reads SEHNR; CDR2 reads FQNEAQ (reference sequence). V was clipped by 5 bases and J by 0 bases, with 11 bases between them. DNA for the CDR3: TGTGCCAGCAGCCCAGACAGACACTCTGGGGCCAACGTCCTGACTTTC. Translating it yields CASSPDRHSGANVLTF.

The gene calls are TRBV19 and TRBJ1-6; a weak D match, TRBD1 (6 bases). This CDR3 has 12 residues. CDR1 is LNHDA and CDR2 is SQIVND in the germline V gene (reference sequence). Trimming stripped 10 bases from V and 9 bases from J, with 13 bases between. The CDR3, as DNA: TGTGCCACCTCAGGGGAAGTTTCACCCCTCCACTTT. Amino acid sequence: CATSGEVSPLHF.

The rearrangement uses TRBV5-1 and TRBJ2-5; 8 nucleotides agree with TRBD2. CDR3 length: 15 amino acids. Germline V gene data show CDR1 as SGHRS and CDR2 as YFSETQ. Trimming cost V 0 bases and J 5 bases; bases outside gene matches: 6. The CDR3 DNA is TGCGCCAGCAGCTTGGGAGGGACTAGTTGGGAGACCCAGTACTTC. The encoded protein is CASSLGGTSWETQYF.

The chain employs TRBV15 and TRBJ1-2; D is possibly TRBD1 (5 bases). CDR3 length: 14 residues. The V gene lost 6 bases and the J gene lost 6 bases, with 17 bases spanning the gap. Germline loops: CDR1 LNHNV, CDR2 YYDKDF (reference sequence). In DNA, the CDR3 is TGTGCCACCAGGACTGCCGGGGGATCCGATGGCTACACCTTC. Residues: CATRTAGGSDGYTF.

The chain links TRBV28 to TRBJ1-3; 9 nucleotides agree with TRBD1. The CDR3 has 16 residues. Germline CDR1 MDHEN, CDR2 SYDVKM. The ends lost 7 bases at V and 2 bases at J; junction bases unmatched: 9. The CDR3 loop reads CASIPPRTGAGNTIYF. CDR3 nucleotides: TGTGCCAGCATTCCTCCCAGGACAGGGGCTGGAAACACCATATATTTT.

This clone was detected only once. The chain links TRBV13 to TRBJ2-2; 8 bases agree with TRBD1. Trimming cost V 6 bases and J 5 bases; bases outside gene matches: 11. This CDR3 region has 16 residues. The germline CDR1 and CDR2 sequences are PRHDT and FYEKMQ (reference sequence). CDR3 protein: CASRPTGGRGTGELFF. The CDR3 DNA reads as TGTGCCAGCAGACCCACAGGGGGGAGAGGAACCGGGGAGCTGTTTTTT.

The gene calls are TRBV6-5 and TRBJ1-2; D is unresolved. V lost 6 bases to trimming and J lost 7 bases, with 9 bases between them. Germline CDR1 MNHEY, CDR2 SVGAGI. CDR3 length: 11 amino acids. The CDR3 bases are TGTGCCAGCAGGATGCGTGGTGGCTACACCTTC. Translated, it gives CASRMRGGYTF.

The rearrangement joins TRBV6-1 to TRBJ1-2; D unclear. Germline V CDR1 and CDR2: MNHNS, SASEGT. V was shortened by 7 bases and J by 4 bases, with 19 bases between the two germline ends. CDR3 length: 15 amino acids. The CDR3, as DNA: TGTGCCAGCATTCATTCGGAGGGTCGAGGCTATGGCTACACCTTC. Protein sequence: CASIHSEGRGYGYTF.

For the CDR3, the DNA is TGCAGCGTTGAATTCCTGACCTGGGGGACACAACAAAGGTACAATGAGCAGTTCTTC. Translation: CSVEFLTWGTQQRYNEQFF. The J gene is TRBJ2-1, the V gene TRBV29-1; D might be TRBD1 (6 bases). The germline V gene has CDR1 SQVTM and CDR2 ANQGSEA. The CDR3 is 19 amino acids. Trimming removed 2 bases from V and 4 bases from J, with 27 bases in between.

The V and J genes are TRBV30 and TRBJ1-1; 10 bases match TRBD1. Germline CDR1 reads GTSNPN; CDR2 reads SVGIG (reference sequence). The V and J ends lost 7 bases and 5 bases, in that order; junction bases with no gene match: 10. The CDR3 consists of 14 residues. The CDR3 here is CASLTGGDWTEAFF. In DNA, the CDR3 is TGTGCCTCGCTGACAGGGGGCGATTGGACTGAAGCTTTCTTT.

The chain recombines TRBV13 with TRBJ2-5; no reliable D call. The CDR3 is 13 amino acids. V was clipped by 4 bases and J by 3 bases, with 9 bases between them. The V gene's germline CDR1 is PRHDT and CDR2 FYEKMQ (reference sequence). CDR3 loop: CASSSRGEETQYF. The CDR3 DNA reads TGTGCCAGCAGCTCCAGAGGAGAAGAGACCCAGTACTTC.

The J gene is TRBJ2-2, the V gene TRBV7-3; weak D call: TRBD1 (5 bases). This CDR3 is 16 amino acids long. CDR1 SGHTA and CDR2 FQGTGA come from the germline V gene. The V end lost 5 bases, the J end lost 4 bases, and 17 bases lay between the germline ends. DNA of the CDR3: TGTGCCAGCAGCAACCAGGGTTTCGTTGGCACCGGGGAGCTGTTTTTT. It encodes CASSNQGFVGTGELFF.

The V gene is TRBV4-1, the J gene TRBJ1-6; 10 bases are shared with TRBD1. V dropped 5 bases and J dropped 0; count of bases not matched to a gene: 7. CDR3 length: 18 amino acids. The germline CDR1 and CDR2 sequences are MGHRA and YSYEKL. CDR3 nucleotides: TGCGCCAGCAGCTACCGGGACAGGGGTAGCTCCTATAATTCACCCCTCCACTTT. Translated, it gives CASSYRDRGSSYNSPLHF.

The rearrangement uses TRBV28 and TRBJ2-2; 9 nucleotides align to TRBD2. The length of the CDR3 is 20 residues. With V trimmed by 2 bases and J by 5 bases, 18 bases remained unmatched. Looked up from germline, CDR1 is MDHEN and CDR2 is SYDVKM. The CDR3 is CASSLIGAAGGPVETGELFF. The CDR3 DNA sequence: TGTGCCAGCAGTTTAATAGGGGCTGCGGGAGGGCCCGTAGAAACCGGGGAGCTGTTTTTT. Together with reference TRBV28 and TRBJ2-2, the CDR3 gives the full variable domain: DVKVTQSSRYLVKRTGEKVFLECVQDMDHENMFWYRQDPGLGLRLIYFSYDVKMKEKGDIPEGYSVSREKKERFSLILESASTNQTSMYLCASSLIGAAGGPVETGELFFGEGSRLTVL.

DNA for the CDR3: TGTGCCAGTAGTATAGTAGAAGCGGGGGGGCAGTACAATGAGCAGTTCTTC. This codes for CASSIVEAGGQYNEQFF. This chain links TRBV19 with TRBJ2-1, with 10 nucleotides matching TRBD2. The germline V gene has CDR1 LNHDA and CDR2 SQIVND (reference sequence). V was clipped by 1 base and J by 4 bases; unmatched bases: 7. The CDR3 extends over 17 amino acids. Combining the CDR3 with reference TRBV19 and TRBJ2-1 gives the whole variable domain DGGITQSPKYLFRKEGQNVTLSCEQNLNHDAMYWYRQDPGQGLRLIYYSQIVNDFQKGDIAEGYSVSREKKESFPLTVTSAQKNPTAFYLCASSIVEAGGQYNEQFFGPGTRLTVL.

The V and J genes are TRBV25-1 and TRBJ1-6; TRBD1 might be the D (5 bases). The V gene's germline CDR1 is MGHDK and CDR2 SYGVNS. The CDR3 runs to 16 residues. Trimming left V 6 bases short and J 8 bases short, with 20 bases between. The CDR3 nucleotides are TGTGCCAGCAGCCGAGGCGGGGCGATAAGGGATTCACCCCTCCACTTT. Its translation: CASSRGGAIRDSPLHF.

V gene TRBV5-4 combines with J gene TRBJ2-2; D may be TRBD2 (8 bases). V lost 4 bases and J 6 bases, leaving 16 bases between the germline ends. The germline CDR1 and CDR2 sequences are SGHNT and YYREEE (reference sequence). There are 15 residues in the CDR3. The CDR3 coding sequence is TGTGCCAGCAGCCAGGGGGGGCGGGAGGCCGGGGAGCTGTTTTTT. Protein: CASSQGGREAGELFF.

This CDR3 is CATSRGRVDEQFF. The CDR3 coding sequence is TGTGCCACCAGCAGGGGGCGCGTCGATGAGCAGTTCTTC. The V gene is TRBV15, the J gene TRBJ2-1; TRBD1 is a possible D gene (5 bases). The CDR3 runs 13 residues. Trimming shortened V by 3 bases and J by 8 bases, and 11 bases separated the two germline ends. Germline CDR1 reads LNHNV; CDR2 reads YYDKDF (reference sequence).

The chain uses TRBV5-4 and TRBJ2-3; TRBD1 matches 7 bases. CDR3 length equals 13 residues. Germline V CDR1 and CDR2: SGHNT, YYREEE (reference sequence). The trim removed 10 bases at V and 2 bases at J, leaving 7 bases unmatched. The CDR3 nucleotides are TGTGCCGGAGCGGACAGGTACACAGATACGCAGTATTTT. Translated: CAGADRYTDTQYF.